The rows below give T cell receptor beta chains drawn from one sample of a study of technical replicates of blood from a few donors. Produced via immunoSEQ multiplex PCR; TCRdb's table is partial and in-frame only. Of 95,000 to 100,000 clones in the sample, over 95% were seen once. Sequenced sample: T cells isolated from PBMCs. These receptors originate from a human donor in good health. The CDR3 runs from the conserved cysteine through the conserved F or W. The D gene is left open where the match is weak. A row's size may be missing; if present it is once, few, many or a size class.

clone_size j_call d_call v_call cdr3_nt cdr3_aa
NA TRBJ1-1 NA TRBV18 TGTGCCAGCTCACCACCGAAACAGGGTTACACTGAAGCTTTCTTT CASSPPKQGYTEAFF
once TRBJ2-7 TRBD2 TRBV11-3 TGTGCCAGCAGCCCCGGCGCGGGACTATCCTACGAGCAGTACTTC CASSPGAGLSYEQYF
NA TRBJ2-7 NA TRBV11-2 TGTGCCAGCAGCCCGATCTGGGGACACACCTACGAGCAGTACTTC CASSPIWGHTYEQYF
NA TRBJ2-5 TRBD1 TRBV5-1 TGCGCCAGCAGCGGGACAGGGGGCGGAGAGACCCAGTACTTC CASSGTGGGETQYF
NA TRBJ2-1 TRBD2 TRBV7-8 TGTGCCAGCAGCTTAAATATGCCGGGACTAGCAAATGAGCAGTTCTTC CASSLNMPGLANEQFF
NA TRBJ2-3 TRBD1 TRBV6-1 TGTGCCAGCAGTGAGAAGACAGGGCTCACAGATACGCAGTATTTT CASSEKTGLTDTQYF
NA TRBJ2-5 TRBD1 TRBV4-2 TGTGCCAGCAGCCAACCCGACAGGGGGTTGCGAGAGACCCAGTACTTC CASSQPDRGLRETQYF
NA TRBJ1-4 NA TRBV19 TGTGCCAGTAACTCCCCTCGACGAGGGAGGAATGAAAAACTGTTTTTT CASNSPRRGRNEKLFF
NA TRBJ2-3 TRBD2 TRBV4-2 TGTGCCAGCAGCCAAGTCGGGGAGGGATTTAGCACAGATACGCAGTATTTT CASSQVGEGFSTDTQYF
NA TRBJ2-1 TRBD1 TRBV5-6 TGTGCCAGCAGCCTCTTAACCGCTCCGGGACAGATGGGCAATGAGCAGTTCTTC CASSLLTAPGQMGNEQFF
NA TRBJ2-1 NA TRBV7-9 TGTGCCAGCAGCTTATCGCTAGCTGAGCAGTTCTTC CASSLSLAEQFF
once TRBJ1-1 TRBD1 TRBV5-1 TGCGCCAGCAGGTTGGGACAGGTGAACACTGAAGCTTTCTTT CASRLGQVNTEAFF
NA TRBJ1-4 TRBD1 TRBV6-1 TGTGCCAGCAGTGCCCTACCACCCCTCTCGACAGGGTATAATGAAAAACTGTTTTTT CASSALPPLSTGYNEKLFF
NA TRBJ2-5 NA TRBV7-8 TGTGCCAGCAGCTTAGCGTGGGCAAAACAAGAGACCCAGTACTTC CASSLAWAKQETQYF
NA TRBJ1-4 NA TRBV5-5 TGTGCCAGCAGCTTTCGTCCGTCGGGGGATGAAAAACTGTTTTTT CASSFRPSGDEKLFF
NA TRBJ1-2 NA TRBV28 TGTGCCAGCAGTTTGAAGAGCTATGGCTACACCTTC CASSLKSYGYTF
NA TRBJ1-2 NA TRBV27 TGTGCCAGCAGTTTATCCGGGCAGGGACATGTGAATGGCTACACCTTC CASSLSGQGHVNGYTF
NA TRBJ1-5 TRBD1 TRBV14 TGTGCCAGCAGCCAAGTCCCTAGGGTACCGGGACAGCCGACTTATAGCAATCAGCCCCAGCATTTT CASSQVPRVPGQPTYSNQPQHF
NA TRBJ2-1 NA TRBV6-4 TGTGCCAGCAGTGACAATGGGGGGGCGGATGAGCAGTTCTTC CASSDNGGADEQFF
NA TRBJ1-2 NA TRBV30 TGTGCCTGGAGTGTATCGTTTGGCAGGGACACCTTC CAWSVSFGRDTF
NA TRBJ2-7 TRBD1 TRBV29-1 TGCAGCGTTGAAGATCTCAGGGGGTACTCCTACGAGCAGTACTTC CSVEDLRGYSYEQYF
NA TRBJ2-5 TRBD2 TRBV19 TGTGCCAGTAGTATAACGAGCCTAGCGGGGGGAAAGACCCAGTACTTC CASSITSLAGGKTQYF
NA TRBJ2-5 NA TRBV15 TGTGCCACCAGCAGAGTAACAGGGCAAGAGACCCAGTACTTC CATSRVTGQETQYF
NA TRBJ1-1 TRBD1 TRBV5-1 TGCGCCAGCAGCTTGGGGAGGACAGGGTTAGGAGTGCCAACTGAAGCTTTCTTT CASSLGRTGLGVPTEAFF
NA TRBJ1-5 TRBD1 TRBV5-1 TGCGCCAGCAGCTTGGCGACAGGGGCCCTCTCAACCGCTTATAGCAATCAGCCCCAGCATTTT CASSLATGALSTAYSNQPQHF
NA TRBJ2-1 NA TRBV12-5 TGTGCTAGTGGTTTGGGATTTGACGCGGGGAATGAGCAGTTCTTC CASGLGFDAGNEQFF
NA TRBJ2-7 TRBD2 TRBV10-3 TGTGCCATCAACCCGGGACTAGCATCGAACGAGCAGTACTTC CAINPGLASNEQYF
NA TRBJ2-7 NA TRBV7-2 TGTGCCAGCAGCTCCGGTCCATCCTACGAGCAGTACTTC CASSSGPSYEQYF
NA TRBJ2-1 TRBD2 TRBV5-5 TGTGCCAGCAGCGACCTCGAGCGGGAGTTTTCTTCAAACTACAATGAGCAGTTCTTC CASSDLEREFSSNYNEQFF
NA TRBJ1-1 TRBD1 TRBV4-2 TGTGCCAGCAGCCAAGGACAGGGGCTGACGACTGAAGCTTTCTTT CASSQGQGLTTEAFF
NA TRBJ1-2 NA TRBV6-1 TGTGCCAGCACCTTAGGGGGGGCTAACTATGGCTACACCTTC CASTLGGANYGYTF
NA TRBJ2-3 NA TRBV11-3 TGTGCCAGCAGCCCCGAAGAGGCGACAGATACGCAGTATTTT CASSPEEATDTQYF
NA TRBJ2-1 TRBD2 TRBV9 TGTGCCAGCAGCGTAGTCGGGGGGGCTAGCTTGGGCAATGAGCAGTTCTTC CASSVVGGASLGNEQFF
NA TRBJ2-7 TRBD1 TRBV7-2 TGTGCCAGCAGCGACCGGACAGGGGCGGTGAGCGAGCAGTACTTC CASSDRTGAVSEQYF
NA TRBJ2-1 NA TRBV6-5 TGTGCCAGCAGTTACTCGGTGCCCAAAAATGCGAATGAGCAGTTCTTC CASSYSVPKNANEQFF
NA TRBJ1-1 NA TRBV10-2 TGCGCCAGCAGTCGGGTAGGGGATAATGCTGAAGCTTTCTTT CASSRVGDNAEAFF
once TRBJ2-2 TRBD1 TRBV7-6 TGTGCCAGCAGGCGGACAGGGGGCACCGGGGAGCTGTTTTTT CASRRTGGTGELFF
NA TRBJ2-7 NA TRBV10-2 TGCGCCAGCAGACGGGACACCTTTTACGAGCAGTACTTC CASRRDTFYEQYF
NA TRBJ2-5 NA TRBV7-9 TGTGCCAGCAGCTTGATAAGCGGAGCCCAAGAGACCCAGTACTTC CASSLISGAQETQYF
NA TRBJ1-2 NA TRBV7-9 TGTGCCAGCAGCTTACCGACAGGTTGGATCGGCTACACCTTC CASSLPTGWIGYTF
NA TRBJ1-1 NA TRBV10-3 TGTGCCATCAGTGAAGCACATCTGTTAGGGGCTGGCGGAGCTTTCTTT CAISEAHLLGAGGAFF
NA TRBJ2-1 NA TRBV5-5 TGTGCCAGCAGCTTAGCGGAAGGCTTCTACAATGAGCAGTTCTTC CASSLAEGFYNEQFF
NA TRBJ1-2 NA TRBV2 TGTGCCAACAGGGAGGCGGGCTACACCTTC CANREAGYTF
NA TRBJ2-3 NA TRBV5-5 TGTGCCAGCAGTTATCCGACAGGAGGCACAGATACGCAGTATTTT CASSYPTGGTDTQYF
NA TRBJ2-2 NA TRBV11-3 TGTGCCAGCAAGGAGGGCCCGGACACCGGGGAGCTGTTTTTT CASKEGPDTGELFF
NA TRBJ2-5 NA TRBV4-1 TGCGCCAGCAGCAGGAGCCTAACTAGTAGGGAGACCCAGTACTTC CASSRSLTSRETQYF
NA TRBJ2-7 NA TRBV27 TGTGCCAGCAGCTACGGGGCGGGATTCTCCTACGAGCAGTACTTC CASSYGAGFSYEQYF
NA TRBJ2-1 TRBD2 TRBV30 TGTGCCTGGAGTCCGTTTCCTAGCGGGGAGCAGTTCTTC CAWSPFPSGEQFF
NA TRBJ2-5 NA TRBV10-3 TGTGCCATCAGTGAGATGCTAGTAGAGACCCAGTACTTC CAISEMLVETQYF
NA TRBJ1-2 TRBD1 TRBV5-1 TGCGCCAGCAGCTCAACCGGGACAGGGTATGGCTACACCTTC CASSSTGTGYGYTF
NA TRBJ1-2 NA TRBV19 TGTGCCAGTAGTATAGACGACAGGAGCTATGGCTACACCTTC CASSIDDRSYGYTF
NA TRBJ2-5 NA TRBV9 TGTGCCAGCAGCGCGGCGGTCGGGGCCCAGTACTTC CASSAAVGAQYF
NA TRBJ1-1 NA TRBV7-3 TGTGCCAGCAGCTCACTACACAGGGATGGGGTTGAAGCTTTCTTT CASSSLHRDGVEAFF